These 11 T cell receptor beta chains share one sample of origin, sequenced in a study of sequential checkpoint blockade in melanoma. The method was immunoSEQ multiplex PCR; TCRdb's version includes in-frame clones alone and lacks a portion of them. The table has some 9,000 clones, 50% to 60% seen once. Treatment in this sample: randomized to nivolumab then ipilimumab (arm A) or the reverse (arm B). This sample comprised CD8+ T cells sorted from blood (inferred from file names), obtained from a patient given nivolumab and ipilimumab in sequence. These receptors all come from a human donor with melanoma.

The rearrangement uses TRBV7-8 and TRBJ2-7; no clear D. Germline V gene data show CDR1 as SGHVS and CDR2 as FQNEAQ. The CDR3 consists of 11 residues. V gave up 4 bases and J gave up 5 bases, with 6 bases separating them. CDR3 nucleotide sequence: TGTGCCAGCAGCTCGTTTGACGAGCAGTACTTC. Encoded protein: CASSSFDEQYF.

The chain couples TRBV11-2 to TRBJ1-1; tentatively, D is TRBD1 (6 bases). V lost 1 base and J 11 bases, leaving 8 bases between the germline ends. Germline lookup yields CDR1 SGHAT and CDR2 FQNNGV. The CDR3 has 11 residues. CDR3 sequence reads: CASSLVGAAFF. The CDR3 DNA is TGTGCCAGCAGCTTAGTGGGGGCGGCTTTCTTT.

The genes are TRBV5-1 and TRBJ2-1; tentatively, D is TRBD1 (5 bases). The CDR3 totals 19 residues. Trimming left V 6 bases short and J 5 bases short, with 30 bases between. CDR1 SGHRS and CDR2 YFSETQ come from the germline V gene. The CDR3 DNA reads TGCGCCAGCACCCAGTCAGAAGGAAATACTGTCCAGGGTCACAATGAGCAGTTCTTC. Protein sequence: CASTQSEGNTVQGHNEQFF.

The gene calls are TRBV6-4 and TRBJ1-4; D remains ambiguous. This CDR3 comprises 12 residues. Germline CDR1 and CDR2: MRHNA and SNTAGT. V was clipped by 7 bases and J by 7 bases, with 10 bases between them. The CDR3 DNA sequence: TGTGCCAGCATGGCGGAGGGTGAAAAACTGTTTTTT. This sequence encodes CASMAEGEKLFF.

V usage is TRBV27 and J usage is TRBJ1-2; 9 bases align to TRBD1. The germline gives CDR1 MNHEY, CDR2 SMNVEV (reference sequence). V lost 5 bases and J lost 8; bases outside the gene matches: 6. The CDR3 is 13 amino acids. The DNA for the CDR3 is TGTGCCAGCAGTCGACAGGGGGGTGGGGGCTACACCTTC. This gives the protein CASSRQGGGGYTF.

The V and J genes are TRBV29-1 and TRBJ2-7; 7 bases match TRBD2. CDR3 length equals 14 residues. V dropped 3 bases and J dropped 0; count of bases not matched to a gene: 5. CDR1 and CDR2 (germline): SQVTM, ANQGSEA. The CDR3 coding sequence is TGCAGCGTTGACGAGCGGGGAAGCTCCTACGAGCAGTACTTC. Its protein is CSVDERGSSYEQYF.

V usage is TRBV7-8 and J usage is TRBJ2-3; a possible D gene is TRBD2 (5 bases). CDR1 SGHVS and CDR2 FQNEAQ come from the germline V gene. This CDR3 is 14 amino acids long. V was pared by 5 bases and J by 1 base, with 10 bases between. The CDR3 nucleotides are TGTGCCAGCAGCCCTGGACTGGGCACAGATACGCAGTATTTT. Encoded protein: CASSPGLGTDTQYF.

The rearrangement joins TRBV12-5 to TRBJ2-5; no clear D gene. Trimming shortened V by 5 bases and J by 5 bases, and 12 bases separated the two germline ends. The CDR3 runs 13 residues. Germline V gene data show CDR1 as LGHNT and CDR2 as FRNRAP. CDR3 DNA: TGTGCTAGTGGTATTCATAGCTCGGAGACCCAGTACTTC. Encoded protein: CASGIHSSETQYF. The complete variable domain, with remaining parts taken from reference TRBV12-5 and TRBJ2-5, reads DARVTQTPRHKVTEMGQEVTMRCQPILGHNTVFWYRQTMMQGLELLAYFRNRAPLDDSGMPKDRFSAEMPDATLATLKIQPSEPRDSAVYFCASGIHSSETQYFGPGTRLLVL.

The chain links TRBV9 to TRBJ1-2; TRBD1 matches at 7 bases. J gave up 3 bases and V 2 bases, and 4 bases lay outside the gene matches. Per the germline V gene, CDR1 is SGDLS and CDR2 is YYNGEE. The length of the CDR3 is 14 residues. Written as DNA, the CDR3 is TGTGCCAGCAGCGTGGACGGGACAGACTATGGCTACACCTTC. Translated: CASSVDGTDYGYTF.

This sequence joins TRBV13 and TRBJ2-7, with D hard to call. Germline V CDR1 and CDR2: PRHDT, FYEKMQ (reference sequence). Trimming removed 5 bases at V and 7 bases at J, with 18 bases between. The CDR3 runs to 14 residues. CDR3 in amino acids: CASSPTPAGKEQYF. As DNA, the CDR3 is TGTGCCAGCAGCCCTACTCCGGCAGGTAAAGAGCAGTACTTC.

The chain employs TRBV4-3 and TRBJ1-5, with a possible D match to TRBD1 (6 bases). Germline CDR1 LGHNA, CDR2 YSLEER. V was clipped by 4 bases and J by 1 base, with 14 bases between them. There are 16 residues in the CDR3. The CDR3 region is CASSPDVGASNQPQHF. As DNA, the CDR3 is TGCGCCAGCAGCCCAGACGTGGGGGCGAGCAATCAGCCCCAGCATTTT.